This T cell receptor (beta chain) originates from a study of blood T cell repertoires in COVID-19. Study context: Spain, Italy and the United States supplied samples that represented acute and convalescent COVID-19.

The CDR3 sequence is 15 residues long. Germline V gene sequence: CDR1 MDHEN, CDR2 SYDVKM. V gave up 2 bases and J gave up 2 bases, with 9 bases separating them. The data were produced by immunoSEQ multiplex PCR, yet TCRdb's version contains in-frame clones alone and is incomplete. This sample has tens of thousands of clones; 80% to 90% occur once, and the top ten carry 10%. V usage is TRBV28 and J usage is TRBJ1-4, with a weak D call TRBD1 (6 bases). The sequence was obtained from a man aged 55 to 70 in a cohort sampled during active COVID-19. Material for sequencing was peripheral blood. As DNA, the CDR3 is TGTGCCAGCAGTTTAGAACAGGGTACTAATGAAAAACTGTTTTTT. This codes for CASSLEQGTNEKLFF.